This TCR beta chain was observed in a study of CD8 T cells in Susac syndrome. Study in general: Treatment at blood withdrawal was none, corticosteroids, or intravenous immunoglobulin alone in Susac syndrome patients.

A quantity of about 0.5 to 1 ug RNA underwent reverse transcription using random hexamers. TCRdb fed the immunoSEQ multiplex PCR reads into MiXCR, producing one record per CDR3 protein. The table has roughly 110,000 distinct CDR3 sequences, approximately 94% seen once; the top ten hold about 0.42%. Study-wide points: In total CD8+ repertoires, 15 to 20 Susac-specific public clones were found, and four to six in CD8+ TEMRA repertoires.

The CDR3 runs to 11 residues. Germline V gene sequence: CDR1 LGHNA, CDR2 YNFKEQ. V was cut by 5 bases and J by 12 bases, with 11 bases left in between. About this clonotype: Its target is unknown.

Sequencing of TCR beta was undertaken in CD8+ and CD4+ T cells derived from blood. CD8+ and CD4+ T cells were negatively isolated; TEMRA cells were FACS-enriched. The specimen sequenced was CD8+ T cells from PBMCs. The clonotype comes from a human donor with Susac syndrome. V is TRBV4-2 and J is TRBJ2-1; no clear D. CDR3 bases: TGTGCCAGCAGCGTTAATACAGCGCAGTTCTTC. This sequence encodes CASSVNTAQFF.